This T cell receptor (beta chain) was obtained from a study of T cell changes during pregnancy in multiple sclerosis. The CDR3 runs to 15 residues. V dropped 3 bases and J dropped 2; count of bases not matched to a gene: 2. Germline assignment: CDR1 MNHNS and CDR2 SASEGT. Using immunoSEQ multiplex PCR, the repertoire was profiled, and TCRdb retains in-frame clones only, with some absent. The table includes about 30,000 clones, almost 90% detected once. This clonotype was obtained from a female donor in good health, enrolled as a control in a pregnancy study. The rearrangement links TRBV6-1 to TRBJ2-7; TRBD1 matches 12 bases. The sequenced sample was CD4+ T cells from peripheral blood mononuclear cells, obtained in the third trimester of pregnancy. The CDR3 DNA reads as TGTGCCAGCAGTGATGGGGACAGGGGGCCCTACGAGCAGTACTTC. Translating it yields CASSDGDRGPYEQYF.